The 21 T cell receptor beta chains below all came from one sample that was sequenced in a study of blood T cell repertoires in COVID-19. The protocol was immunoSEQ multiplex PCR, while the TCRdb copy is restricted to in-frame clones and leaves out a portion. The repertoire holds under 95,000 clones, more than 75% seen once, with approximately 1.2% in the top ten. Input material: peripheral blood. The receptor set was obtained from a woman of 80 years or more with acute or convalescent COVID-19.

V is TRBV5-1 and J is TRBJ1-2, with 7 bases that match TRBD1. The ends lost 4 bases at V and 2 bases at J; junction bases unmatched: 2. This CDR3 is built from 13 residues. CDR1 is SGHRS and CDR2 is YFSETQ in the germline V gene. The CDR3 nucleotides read TGCGCCAGCAGCACGGGACAGAACTATGGCTACACCTTC. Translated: CASSTGQNYGYTF.

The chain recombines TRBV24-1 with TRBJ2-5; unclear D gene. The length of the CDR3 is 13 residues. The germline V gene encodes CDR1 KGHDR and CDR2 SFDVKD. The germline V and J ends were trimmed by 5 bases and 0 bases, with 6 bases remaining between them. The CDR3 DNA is TGTGCCACCAGTGCGCGGTACCAAGAGACCCAGTACTTC. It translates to CATSARYQETQYF.

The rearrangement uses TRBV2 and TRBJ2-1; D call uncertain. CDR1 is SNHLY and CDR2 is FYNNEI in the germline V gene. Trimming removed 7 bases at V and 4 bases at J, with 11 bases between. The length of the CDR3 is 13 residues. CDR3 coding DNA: TGTGCCAGCACCCTCCGAGCATACAATGAGCAGTTCTTC. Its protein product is CASTLRAYNEQFF.

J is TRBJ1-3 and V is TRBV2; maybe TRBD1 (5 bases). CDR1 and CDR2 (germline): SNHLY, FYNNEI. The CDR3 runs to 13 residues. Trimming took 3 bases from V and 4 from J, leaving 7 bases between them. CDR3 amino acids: CASSDGGGNTIYF. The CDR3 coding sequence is TGTGCCAGCAGTGACGGGGGGGGAAACACCATATATTTT. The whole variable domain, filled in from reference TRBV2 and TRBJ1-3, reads EPEVTQTPSHQVTQMGQEVILRCVPISNHLYFYWYRQILGQKVEFLVSFYNNEISEKSEIFDDQFSVERPDGSNFTLKIRSTKLEDSAMYFCASSDGGGNTIYFGEGSWLTVV.

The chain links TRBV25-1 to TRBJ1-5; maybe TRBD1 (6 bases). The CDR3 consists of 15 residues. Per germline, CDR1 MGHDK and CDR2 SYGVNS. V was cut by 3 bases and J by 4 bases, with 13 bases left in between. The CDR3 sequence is CASSDRGGGNQPQHF. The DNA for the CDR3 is TGTGCCAGCAGTGATAGGGGGGGTGGTAATCAGCCCCAGCATTTT.

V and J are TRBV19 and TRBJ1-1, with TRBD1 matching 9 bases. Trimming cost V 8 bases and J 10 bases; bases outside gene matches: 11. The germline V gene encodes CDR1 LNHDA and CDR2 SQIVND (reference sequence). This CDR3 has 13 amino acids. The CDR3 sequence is CASHLGGQGLAFF. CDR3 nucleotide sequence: TGTGCCAGTCACCTGGGGGGACAGGGATTAGCTTTCTTT.

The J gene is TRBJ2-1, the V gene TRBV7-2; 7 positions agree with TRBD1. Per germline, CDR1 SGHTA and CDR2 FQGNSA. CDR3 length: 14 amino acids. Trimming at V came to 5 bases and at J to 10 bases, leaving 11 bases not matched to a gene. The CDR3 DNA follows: TGTGCCAGCAGCCGGGACAGTTGGGAGAGGGAGCAGTTCTTC. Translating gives CASSRDSWEREQFF.

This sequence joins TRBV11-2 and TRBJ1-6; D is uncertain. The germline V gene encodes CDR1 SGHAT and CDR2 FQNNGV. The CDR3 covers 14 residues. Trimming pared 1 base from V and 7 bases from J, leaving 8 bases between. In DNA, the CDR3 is TGTGCCAGCAGCTTAGTCTTGTTGAATTCACCCCTCCACTTT. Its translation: CASSLVLLNSPLHF.

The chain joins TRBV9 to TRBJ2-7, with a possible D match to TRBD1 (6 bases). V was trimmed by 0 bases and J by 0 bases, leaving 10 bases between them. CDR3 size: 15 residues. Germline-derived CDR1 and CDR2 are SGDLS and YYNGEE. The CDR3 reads CASSVGQAFSYEQYF. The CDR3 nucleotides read TGTGCCAGCAGCGTAGGACAGGCCTTCTCCTACGAGCAGTACTTC.

For the CDR3, the DNA is TGTGCCAGCAGCACTCCGAAGCAGGACATCAACCATGATAATGGCTACACCTTC. Translation: CASSTPKQDINHDNGYTF. The V call is TRBV9, the J call TRBJ1-2; possibly TRBD1 for D (5 bases). The CDR3 totals 18 residues. Germline CDR1 reads SGDLS; CDR2 reads YYNGEE. Trimming shortened V by 4 bases and J by 6 bases, and 28 bases separated the two germline ends.

The CDR3 loop is CASSLRGEAFF. CDR3 DNA sequence: TGTGCCAGCAGCTTGCGAGGGGAAGCTTTCTTT. The chain employs TRBV5-6 and TRBJ1-1; D is undetermined. CDR1 is SGHDT, CDR2 YYEEEE, per germline. There are 11 residues in the CDR3. The germline V and J ends were trimmed by 1 base and 8 bases, with 6 bases remaining between them.

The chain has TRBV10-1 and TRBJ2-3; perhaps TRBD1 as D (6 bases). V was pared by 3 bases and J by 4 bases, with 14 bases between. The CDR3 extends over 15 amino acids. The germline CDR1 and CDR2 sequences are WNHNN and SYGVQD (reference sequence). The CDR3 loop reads CASSEGQGQADTQYF. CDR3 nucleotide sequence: TGCGCCAGCAGTGAAGGGCAGGGGCAGGCAGATACGCAGTATTTT.

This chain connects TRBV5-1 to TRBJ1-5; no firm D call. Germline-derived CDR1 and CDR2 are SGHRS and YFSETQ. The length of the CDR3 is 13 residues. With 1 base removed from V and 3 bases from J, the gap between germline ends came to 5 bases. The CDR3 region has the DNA TGCGCCAGCAGCTTGAGCTCCAATCAGCCCCAGCATTTT. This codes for CASSLSSNQPQHF.

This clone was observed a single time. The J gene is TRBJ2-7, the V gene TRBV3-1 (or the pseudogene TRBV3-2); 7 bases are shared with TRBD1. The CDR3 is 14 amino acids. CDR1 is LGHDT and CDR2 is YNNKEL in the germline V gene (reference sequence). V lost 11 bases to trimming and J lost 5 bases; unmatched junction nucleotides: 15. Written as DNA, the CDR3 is TGTGCCTCACGCCAAGGGGGCCAGCCTCACGAGCAGTACTTC. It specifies CASRQGGQPHEQYF.

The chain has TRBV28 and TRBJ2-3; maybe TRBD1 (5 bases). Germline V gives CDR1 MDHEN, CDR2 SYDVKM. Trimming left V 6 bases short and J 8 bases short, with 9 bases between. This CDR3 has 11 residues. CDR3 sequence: CASRIRGTQYF. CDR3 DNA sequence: TGTGCCAGCAGAATTAGGGGTACGCAGTATTTT.

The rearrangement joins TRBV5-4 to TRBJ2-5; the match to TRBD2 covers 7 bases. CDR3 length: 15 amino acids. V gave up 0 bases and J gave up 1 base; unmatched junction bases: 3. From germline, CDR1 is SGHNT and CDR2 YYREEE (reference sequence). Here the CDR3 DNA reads TGTGCCAGCAGCTTGGCGGGGGGAGTCCAAGAGACCCAGTACTTC. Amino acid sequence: CASSLAGGVQETQYF.

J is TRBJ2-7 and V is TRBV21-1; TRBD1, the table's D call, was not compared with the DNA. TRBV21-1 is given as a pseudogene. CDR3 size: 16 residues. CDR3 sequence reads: CASSLKGGTGGDEQYF. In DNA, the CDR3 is TGTGCCAGCAGCCTAAAAGGAGGGACAGGGGGTGACGAGCAGTACTTC.

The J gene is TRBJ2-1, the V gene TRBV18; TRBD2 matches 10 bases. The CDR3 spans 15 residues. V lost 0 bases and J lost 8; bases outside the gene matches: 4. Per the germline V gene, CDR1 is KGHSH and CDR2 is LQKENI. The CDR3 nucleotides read TGTGCCAGCTCACCACCGAACAGCGGGGGGGATGAGCAGTTCTTC. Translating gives CASSPPNSGGDEQFF.

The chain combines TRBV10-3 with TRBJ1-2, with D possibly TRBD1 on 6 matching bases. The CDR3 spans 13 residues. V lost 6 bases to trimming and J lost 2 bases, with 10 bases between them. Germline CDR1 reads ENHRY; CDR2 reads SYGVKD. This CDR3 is CAISQDRNYGYTF. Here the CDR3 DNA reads TGTGCCATCAGCCAGGACAGAAACTATGGCTACACCTTC.

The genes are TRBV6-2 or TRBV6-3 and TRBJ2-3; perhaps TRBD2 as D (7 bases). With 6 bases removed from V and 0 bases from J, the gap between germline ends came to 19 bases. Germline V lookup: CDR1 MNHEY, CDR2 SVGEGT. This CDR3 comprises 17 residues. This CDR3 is CASSLQGGGYSTDTQYF. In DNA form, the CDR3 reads TGTGCCAGCAGCCTTCAAGGGGGGGGATATAGCACAGATACGCAGTATTTT.

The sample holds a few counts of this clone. The CDR3 nucleotides are TGTGCCAGCAGCTTACACTCCTACGAGCAGTACTTC. Translated, it gives CASSLHSYEQYF. The gene calls are TRBV7-9 and TRBJ2-7; D is unclear. CDR1 and CDR2 (germline): SEHNR, FQNEAQ (reference sequence). Trimming pared 2 bases from V and 0 bases from J, leaving 2 bases between. This CDR3 contains 12 residues.